This T cell receptor beta chain was captured in a study of cytomegalovirus exposure and HLA in healthy donors. Study-wide findings and caveats: A later analysis showed that HLA-associated TCR beta chains had undergone more clonal expansion than equally common others.

The PCR was carried out with 60 Vbeta primers and 13 Jbeta primers. The repertoire was sequenced with immunoSEQ multiplex PCR; TCRdb's copy has only in-frame clones and lacks some. Of fewer than 200,000 clones listed, 76% are singletons. About this clone itself: Antigen unknown.

The V end was cut by 7 bases, the J end by 0 bases, with 10 bases between. The CDR3 length is 14 residues. Germline V gene data show CDR1 as LNHDA and CDR2 as SQIVND (reference sequence). Sequenced sample: PBMCs. This chain connects TRBV19 to TRBJ2-1, with D possibly matching TRBD1 (5 bases). The TCR was taken from a female donor in good health and CMV-seronegative. CDR3 DNA: TGTGCCAGTAAAAGGGGCAGCTCCTACAATGAGCAGTTCTTC. Its protein product is CASKRGSSYNEQFF.